This TCR beta chain came from a study of blood T cell repertoires in COVID-19. In the original analysis: Estimation of nucleated cell counts relied on the amplification of reference gene primers. The table came from immunoSEQ multiplex PCR; TCRdb's copy has only in-frame clones and leaves some out. V and J calls and clone size are those listed in that table; D and trimming were worked out from the DNA. The repertoire consists of approximately 270,000 clones, with approximately 89% occurring once and the leading ten covering roughly 6.7%. This CDR3 contains 13 residues. Trimming took 3 bases from V and 4 from J, leaving 9 bases between them. Germline V gene sequence: CDR1 MDHEN, CDR2 SYDVKM.

The sequence came from a woman aged 25-40 years with COVID-19, enrolled during active disease. Sequenced sample: peripheral blood. The chain has TRBV28 and TRBJ2-5; D call uncertain. CDR3 nucleotides: TGTGCCAGCAGTTTTGAGTACGGAGAGACCCAGTACTTC. Protein sequence: CASSFEYGETQYF.